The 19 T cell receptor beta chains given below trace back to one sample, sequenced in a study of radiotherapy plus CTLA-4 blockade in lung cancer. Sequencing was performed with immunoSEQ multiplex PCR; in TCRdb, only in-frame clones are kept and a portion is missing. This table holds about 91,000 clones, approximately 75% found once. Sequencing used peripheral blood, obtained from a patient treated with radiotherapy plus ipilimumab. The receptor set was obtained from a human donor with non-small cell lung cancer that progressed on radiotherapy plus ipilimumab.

The CDR3 reads CASSLSGPLQGSRTEAFF. CDR3 DNA: TGCGCCAGCAGCTTGTCGGGCCCCCTACAGGGAAGTCGGACTGAAGCTTTCTTT. The chain joins TRBV5-1 to TRBJ1-1; weak D call: TRBD1 (6 bases). Trimming removed 1 base at V and 5 bases at J, with 24 bases between. Looked up from germline, CDR1 is SGHRS and CDR2 is YFSETQ. This CDR3 spans 18 amino acids. Full variable domain (rest looked up from reference TRBV5-1 and TRBJ1-1): KAGVTQTPRYLIKTRGQQVTLSCSPISGHRSVSWYQQTPGQGLQFLFEYFSETQRNKGNFPGRFSGRQFSNSRSEMNVSTLELGDSALYLCASSLSGPLQGSRTEAFFGQGTRLTVV.

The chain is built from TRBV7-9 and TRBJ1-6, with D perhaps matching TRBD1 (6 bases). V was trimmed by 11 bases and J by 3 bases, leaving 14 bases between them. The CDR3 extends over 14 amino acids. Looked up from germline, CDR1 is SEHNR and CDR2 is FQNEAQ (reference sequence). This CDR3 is CAAAPDSYNSPLHF. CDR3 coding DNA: TGTGCCGCCGCCCCGGACAGCTATAATTCACCCCTCCACTTT.

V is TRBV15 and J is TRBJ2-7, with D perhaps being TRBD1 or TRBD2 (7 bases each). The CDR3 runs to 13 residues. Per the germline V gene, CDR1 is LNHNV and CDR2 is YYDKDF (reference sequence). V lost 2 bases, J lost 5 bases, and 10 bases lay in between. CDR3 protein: CATSRQGGNEQYF. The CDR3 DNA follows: TGTGCCACCAGCAGACAGGGGGGGAACGAGCAGTACTTC.

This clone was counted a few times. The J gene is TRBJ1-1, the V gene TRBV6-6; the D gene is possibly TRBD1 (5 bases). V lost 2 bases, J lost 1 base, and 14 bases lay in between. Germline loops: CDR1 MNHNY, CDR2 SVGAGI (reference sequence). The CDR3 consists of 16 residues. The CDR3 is CASSYTTWQGNTEAFF. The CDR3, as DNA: TGTGCCAGCAGTTACACGACCTGGCAGGGGAACACTGAAGCTTTCTTT.

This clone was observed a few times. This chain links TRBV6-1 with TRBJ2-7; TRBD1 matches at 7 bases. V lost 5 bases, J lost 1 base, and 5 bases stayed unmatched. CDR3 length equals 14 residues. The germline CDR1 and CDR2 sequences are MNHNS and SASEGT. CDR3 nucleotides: TGTGCCAGCAGTATCAAGGGGGCTTCCTACGAGCAGTACTTC. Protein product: CASSIKGASYEQYF.

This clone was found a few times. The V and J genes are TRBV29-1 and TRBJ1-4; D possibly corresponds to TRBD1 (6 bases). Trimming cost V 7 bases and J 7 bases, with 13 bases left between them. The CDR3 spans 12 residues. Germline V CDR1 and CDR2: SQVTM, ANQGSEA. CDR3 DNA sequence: TGCAGCGCAGAGGGGGGGGGTGAAAAACTGTTTTTT. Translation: CSAEGGGEKLFF.

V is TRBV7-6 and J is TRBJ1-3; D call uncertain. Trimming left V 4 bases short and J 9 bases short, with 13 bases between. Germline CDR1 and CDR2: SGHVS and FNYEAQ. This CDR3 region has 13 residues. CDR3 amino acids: CASSSGFVGTIYF. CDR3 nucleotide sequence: TGTGCCAGCAGCTCCGGGTTCGTCGGCACCATATATTTT. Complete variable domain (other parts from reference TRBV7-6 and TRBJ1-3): GAGVSQSPRYKVTKRGQDVALRCDPISGHVSLYWYRQALGQGPEFLTYFNYEAQQDKSGLPNDRFSAERPEGSISTLTIQRTEQRDSAMYRCASSSGFVGTIYFGEGSWLTVV.

CDR3 nucleotides: TGTGCCAGCAGCGCAGACAGGGGAGAGCAGTTCTTC. Translating gives CASSADRGEQFF. This chain uses TRBV9 with TRBJ2-1; 8 bases fit TRBD1. The CDR3 sequence is 12 residues long. Germline V gives CDR1 SGDLS, CDR2 YYNGEE. Trimming removed 3 bases from V and 10 bases from J; junction bases left unmatched: 3.

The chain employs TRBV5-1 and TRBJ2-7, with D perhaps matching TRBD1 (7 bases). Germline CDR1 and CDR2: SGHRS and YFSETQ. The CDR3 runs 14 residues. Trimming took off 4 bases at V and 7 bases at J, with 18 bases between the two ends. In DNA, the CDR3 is TGCGCCAGCAGCCTCGCCCAGGGGGGTGGAGAGCAGTACTTC. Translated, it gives CASSLAQGGGEQYF.

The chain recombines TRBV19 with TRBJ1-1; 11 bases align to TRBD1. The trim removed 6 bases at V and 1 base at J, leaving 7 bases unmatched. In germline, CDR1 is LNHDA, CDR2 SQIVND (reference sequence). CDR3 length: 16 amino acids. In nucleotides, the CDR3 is TGTGCCAGTAGCTACCGGGACAGGGGGACGAACACTGAAGCTTTCTTT. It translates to CASSYRDRGTNTEAFF.

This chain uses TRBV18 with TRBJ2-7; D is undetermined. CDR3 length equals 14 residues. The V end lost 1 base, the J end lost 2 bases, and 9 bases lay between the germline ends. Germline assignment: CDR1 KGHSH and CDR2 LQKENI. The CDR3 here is CASSPRARTYEQYF. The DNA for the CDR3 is TGTGCCAGCTCACCACGGGCCAGGACCTACGAGCAGTACTTC. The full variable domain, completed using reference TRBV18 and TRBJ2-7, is NAGVMQNPRHLVRRRGQEARLRCSPMKGHSHVYWYRQLPEEGLKFMVYLQKENIIDESGMPKERFSAEFPKEGPSILRIQQVVRGDSAAYFCASSPRARTYEQYFGPGTRLTVT.

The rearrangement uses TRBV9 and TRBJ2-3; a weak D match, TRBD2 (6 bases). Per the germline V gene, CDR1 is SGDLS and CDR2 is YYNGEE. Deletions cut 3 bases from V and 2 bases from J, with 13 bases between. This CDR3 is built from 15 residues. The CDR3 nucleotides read TGTGCCAGCAGCGGCGAAGGAGGGAACACAGATACGCAGTATTTT. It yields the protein CASSGEGGNTDTQYF. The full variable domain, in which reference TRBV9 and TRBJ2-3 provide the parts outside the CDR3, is DSGVTQTPKHLITATGQRVTLRCSPRSGDLSVYWYQQSLDQGLQFLIQYYNGEERAKGNILERFSAQQFPDLHSELNLSSLELGDSALYFCASSGEGGNTDTQYFGPGTRLTVL.

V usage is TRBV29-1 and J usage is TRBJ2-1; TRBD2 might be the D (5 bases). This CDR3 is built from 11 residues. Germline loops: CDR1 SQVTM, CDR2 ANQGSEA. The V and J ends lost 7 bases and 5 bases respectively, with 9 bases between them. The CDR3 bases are TGCAGCGGAGGGCCGAACAATGAGCAGTTCTTC. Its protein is CSGGPNNEQFF.

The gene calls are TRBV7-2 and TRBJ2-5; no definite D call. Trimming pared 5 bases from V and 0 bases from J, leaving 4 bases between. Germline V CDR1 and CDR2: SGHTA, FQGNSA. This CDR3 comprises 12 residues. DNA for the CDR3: TGTGCCAGCAGCGTGTACCAAGAGACCCAGTACTTC. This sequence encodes CASSVYQETQYF.

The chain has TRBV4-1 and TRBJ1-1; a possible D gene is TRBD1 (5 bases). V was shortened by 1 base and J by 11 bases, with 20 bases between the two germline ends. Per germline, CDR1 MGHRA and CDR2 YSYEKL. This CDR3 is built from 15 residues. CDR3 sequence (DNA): TGCGCCAGCAGCCAAGGAAGCGTAGGCGGGAGGGGCGCTTTCTTT. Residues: CASSQGSVGGRGAFF.

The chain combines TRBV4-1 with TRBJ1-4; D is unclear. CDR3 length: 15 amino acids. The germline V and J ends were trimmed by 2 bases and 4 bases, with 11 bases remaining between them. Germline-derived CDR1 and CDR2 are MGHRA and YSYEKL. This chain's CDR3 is CASSQSRTLNEKLFF. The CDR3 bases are TGCGCCAGCAGCCAAAGTCGAACACTTAATGAAAAACTGTTTTTT.

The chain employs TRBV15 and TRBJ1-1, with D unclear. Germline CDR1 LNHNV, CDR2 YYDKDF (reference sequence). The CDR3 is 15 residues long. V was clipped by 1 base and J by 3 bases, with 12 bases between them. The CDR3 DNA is TGTGCCACCAGCAGAGGACTGGAGGTCGACACTGAAGCTTTCTTT. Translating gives CATSRGLEVDTEAFF.

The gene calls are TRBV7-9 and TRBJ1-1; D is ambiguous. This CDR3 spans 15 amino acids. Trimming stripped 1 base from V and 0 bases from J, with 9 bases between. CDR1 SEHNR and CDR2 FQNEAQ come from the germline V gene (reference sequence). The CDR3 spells CASSLEGGMNTEAFF. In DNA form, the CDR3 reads TGTGCCAGCAGCTTAGAAGGAGGGATGAACACTGAAGCTTTCTTT.

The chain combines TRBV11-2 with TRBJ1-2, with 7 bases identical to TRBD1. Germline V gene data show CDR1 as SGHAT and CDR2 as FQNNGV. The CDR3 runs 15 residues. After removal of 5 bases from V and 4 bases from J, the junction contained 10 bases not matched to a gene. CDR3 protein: CASSPEVGTAYGYTF. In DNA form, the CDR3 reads TGTGCCAGCAGCCCAGAGGTGGGGACAGCCTATGGCTACACCTTC.